A selection of T cell receptor beta chains follows, all from one sample in a study of OX40 agonist ivuxolimab in advanced cancers. Only in-frame clones appear in the TCRdb table, and some are missing; sequencing was by immunoSEQ multiplex PCR. In the table there are 35,000 to 50,000 clones, 88% of which are singletons. This specimen was CD4+ or CD8+ T cells sorted from blood, taken in a trial of the OX40 agonist ivuxolimab. The receptors here all came from an adult with an advanced solid tumor such as melanoma, head and neck, liver or kidney cancer. Both conserved end residues are part of each CDR3. Fields, in order: CDR3 DNA, CDR3 protein, clone size, D gene, V gene, J gene. D genes are given only for firm matches. Size tells how often a clone was seen (once, few, many) or the class of an expanded clone, and some rows leave it out.

TGTGCCAGCAGCTTAGCCCCGGGACAGGGGTGGACTGAAGCTTTCTTT	CASSLAPGQGWTEAFF	once	TRBD1	TRBV11-2	TRBJ1-1
TGTGCCAGCAGCTTAGGAGGCAGGGAACAGCCCCAGCATTTT	CASSLGGREQPQHF	NA	NA	TRBV7-9	TRBJ1-5
TGTGCCAGCAGCCCTGGGACAGCTAGCACAGATACGCAGTATTTT	CASSPGTASTDTQYF	NA	TRBD1	TRBV11-2	TRBJ2-3
TGTGCCCATCGGGACACCCACTACGAGCAGTACTTC	CAHRDTHYEQYF	NA	NA	TRBV10-3	TRBJ2-7
TGTGCCAGCAGTGAATTGGTGGGAGCGAACACCGGGGAGCTGTTTTTT	CASSELVGANTGELFF	NA	NA	TRBV25-1	TRBJ2-2
TGTGCCACCAGCACGACGACAGGTAGCAATCAGCCCCAGCATTTT	CATSTTTGSNQPQHF	NA	NA	TRBV15	TRBJ1-5
TGTGCCAGCAGAGCCGGGACTAGCAGCACAGATACGCAGTATTTT	CASRAGTSSTDTQYF	NA	TRBD2	TRBV2	TRBJ2-3
TGTGCCTGGAGTTGGGGCAGGGGCTACGAGCAGTACTTC	CAWSWGRGYEQYF	NA	NA	TRBV30	TRBJ2-7
TGTGCCAGCAGTTTAGATGGCGGGGGGGCTCGGGAGCAGTACTTC	CASSLDGGGAREQYF	medium-sized	TRBD2	TRBV28	TRBJ2-7
TGTGCCAGCTCACCACCGGCCGGCCTGGAGGCTGAAGCTTTCTTT	CASSPPAGLEAEAFF	NA	NA	TRBV18	TRBJ1-1
TGTGCCAGCAGCTCTGGCATTGACTACGAGCAGTACTTC	CASSSGIDYEQYF	NA	NA	TRBV11-2	TRBJ2-7
TGCGCCAGCAGCCCAAAAACACGGGCGGAGAACGAGCAGTACTTC	CASSPKTRAENEQYF	NA	NA	TRBV4-1	TRBJ2-7
TGTGCCAGCAGCTCGGGACTTCCCTACGAGCAGTACTTC	CASSSGLPYEQYF	NA	NA	TRBV7-9	TRBJ2-7
TGCGCCAGCGCAGGATCCATGAACACTGAAGCTTTCTTT	CASAGSMNTEAFF	NA	NA	TRBV4-1	TRBJ1-1
TGTGCCAGCAGCACCCAGGGGGGCAACACCGGGGAGCTGTTTTTT	CASSTQGGNTGELFF	NA	NA	TRBV7-9	TRBJ2-2
TGTGCCAGCAGTGACCCGGGACTAGCGGGAGGGCCCAATGAGCAGTTCTTC	CASSDPGLAGGPNEQFF	NA	TRBD2	TRBV6-1	TRBJ2-1
TGTGCCAGTAGTATAAACCCCCCAGCGGGAGGGCAATACGAGCAGTACTTC	CASSINPPAGGQYEQYF	NA	TRBD2	TRBV19	TRBJ2-7
TGCGCCAGCAGCCAAGGGGGTAGAGGACAGGGAAATTCACCCCTCCACTTT	CASSQGGRGQGNSPLHF	NA	TRBD1	TRBV4-1	TRBJ1-6
TGCGCCAGCAGCCAGGGGACCTCGGTGACAGGATACGAGCAGTACTTC	CASSQGTSVTGYEQYF	NA	NA	TRBV4-1	TRBJ2-7
TGCGCCAGCCGACCGGGACAGGGGTCCTACGAGCAGTACTTC	CASRPGQGSYEQYF	NA	TRBD1	TRBV4-1	TRBJ2-7
TGTGCCAGCAGCGGCTCTGGTCTAGCGGGGGTTGTTTATTCCGGGGAGCTGTTTTTT	CASSGSGLAGVVYSGELFF	NA	TRBD2	TRBV5-6	TRBJ2-2
TGCGCCAGCAGCCCGGATCTGAGAAGCGGGGAGCTGTTTTTT	CASSPDLRSGELFF	NA	NA	TRBV4-1	TRBJ2-2
TGTGCCAGCAGTCGGACAGGGTCCTACGAGCAGTACTTC	CASSRTGSYEQYF	NA	TRBD1	TRBV28	TRBJ2-7
TGTGCCAGCAGTACACGGGACAGTAACAATGAAAAACTGTTTTTT	CASSTRDSNNEKLFF	NA	TRBD1	TRBV28	TRBJ1-4
TGTGCCAGCAGTGAAGCCCGTTACGGCTCCTACGAGCAGTACTTC	CASSEARYGSYEQYF	NA	NA	TRBV6-1	TRBJ2-7
TGCGCCAGCAGCCAAGCGGGGGACGGGGACGAGCAGTACTTC	CASSQAGDGDEQYF	few	NA	TRBV4-1	TRBJ2-7
TGTGCCAGCCGGACCTTCCGGGAGACCCAGTACTTC	CASRTFRETQYF	NA	NA	TRBV6-6	TRBJ2-5
TGTGCCAGCAGTGAAGTAGGGTCTCCCTATGGCTACACCTTC	CASSEVGSPYGYTF	NA	NA	TRBV6-1	TRBJ1-2
TGTGCCAGCAGCTCCCCGGGACTAGACATAAATGAGCAGTTCTTC	CASSSPGLDINEQFF	NA	TRBD2	TRBV11-2	TRBJ2-1
TGCAGCGTTGCTGGGACAGGGGGTGGCTACACCTTC	CSVAGTGGGYTF	NA	TRBD1	TRBV29-1	TRBJ1-2
TGTGCCAGCAGCTTAGCGGGCCTTACGTACGAGCAGTACTTC	CASSLAGLTYEQYF	NA	NA	TRBV7-6	TRBJ2-7
TGTGCCAGCAGCCTCAGCGGGAGGGCCGGGGATGAGCAGTTCTTC	CASSLSGRAGDEQFF	NA	TRBD2	TRBV28	TRBJ2-1
TGTGCCAGCAGCTCCGCTTCCTGGACAGGGGCTGAAAAACTGTTTTTT	CASSSASWTGAEKLFF	NA	TRBD1	TRBV13	TRBJ1-4
TGCAGCGTTGTCGGTCTAGCGGGGGGCCCCGGGAGGAATGAGCAGTTCTTC	CSVVGLAGGPGRNEQFF	medium-sized	TRBD2	TRBV29-1	TRBJ2-1
TGTGCCACCAGCGGAAGGGGAGGGGTGGGCACCGGGGAGCTGTTTTTT	CATSGRGGVGTGELFF	NA	TRBD2	TRBV15	TRBJ2-2
TGTGCCAGCAGTTTATCACTGACCGAGCAGTTCTTC	CASSLSLTEQFF	NA	NA	TRBV27	TRBJ2-1
TGTGCCAGCAGCCACGACGGAAACAATCAGCCCCAGCATTTT	CASSHDGNNQPQHF	NA	NA	TRBV5-6	TRBJ1-5
TGTGCCAGCAGTTGGAACGAGAACACTGAAGCTTTCTTT	CASSWNENTEAFF	once	NA	TRBV6-6	TRBJ1-1
TGTGCCAGCAGTTACTGGGGTGGAGGCTACGAGCAGTACTTC	CASSYWGGGYEQYF	NA	NA	TRBV6-5	TRBJ2-7
TGTGCCAGCATCAACGGACAGTCCGAGCAGTACTTC	CASINGQSEQYF	NA	NA	TRBV27	TRBJ2-7
TGTGCCAGCAGCCAAGTCTCGTTAGACTATGGCTACACCTTC	CASSQVSLDYGYTF	NA	NA	TRBV4-2	TRBJ1-2
TGTGCCAGCAGTCCCGACCTTGGGGTACCGCCCTACGGCTACACCTTC	CASSPDLGVPPYGYTF	NA	NA	TRBV6-6	TRBJ1-2
TGTGCCAGCAGCTTGCTTGGAGGCCACGAGCAGTACTTC	CASSLLGGHEQYF	few	NA	TRBV11-3	TRBJ2-7
TGTGCCAGCAGTTACTGGAAAACCCCTAATGAGCAGTTCTTC	CASSYWKTPNEQFF	few	NA	TRBV6-5	TRBJ2-1
TGTGCCATCAGTGACGCGACAGACTATGGCTACACCTTC	CAISDATDYGYTF	NA	NA	TRBV10-3	TRBJ1-2